This passage covers 21 T cell receptor beta chains from one sample sequenced in a study of blood T cell repertoires in COVID-19 (dated by TCRdb to 2019 to 2021). Preparation of the library involved the immunoSEQ multiplex PCR assay. What TCRdb holds here is the immuneACCESS table cut down to in-frame rearrangements. Part of the clones is not present; checked against another copy, under half of the missing clones reflect an unresolved V gene, and the others are unexplained. This sample lists hundreds of thousands of clones; nearly 90% were detected once. The top ten clonotypes cover under 2% of the sample. Sequencing used PBMCs or T cells enriched from blood (not recorded which). Receptor source: a woman aged 18-29 years with acute COVID-19.

This chain joins TRBV3-1 (or the pseudogene TRBV3-2) and TRBJ2-1; 10 bases are a match to TRBD1. Germline V gene lookup returns CDR1 LGHDT and CDR2 YNNKEL (reference sequence). This CDR3 region has 15 residues. V was clipped by 3 bases and J by 8 bases; unmatched bases: 7. The CDR3 reads CASSHRMTGGDEQFF. The CDR3, as DNA: TGTGCCAGCAGCCATCGAATGACAGGGGGCGATGAGCAGTTCTTC.

This chain joins TRBV5-5 and TRBJ1-4, with D unresolved. Germline CDR1 is SGHKS and CDR2 is YYEKEE (reference sequence). V was cut by 4 bases and J by 6 bases, with 13 bases left in between. The CDR3 covers 14 residues. The CDR3 here is CASSLAMQYEKLFF. CDR3 sequence (DNA): TGTGCCAGCAGCCTAGCTATGCAGTATGAAAAACTGTTTTTT.

The rearrangement joins TRBV24-1 to TRBJ2-3; TRBD1 is a possible D gene (6 bases). The CDR3 length is 14 residues. V lost 4 bases, J lost 3 bases, and 10 bases lay in between. In germline, CDR1 is KGHDR, CDR2 SFDVKD. The CDR3 region has the DNA TGTGCCACCAGTGACCAGGGGAGAACAGATACGCAGTATTTT. Amino acid sequence: CATSDQGRTDTQYF.

This chain links TRBV12-3 or TRBV12-4 with TRBJ1-5; D gene uncertain. CDR3 length equals 13 residues. The V and J ends lost 6 bases and 0 bases respectively, with 6 bases between them. CDR3 DNA: TGTGCCAGCAGACTAGATAGCAATCAGCCCCAGCATTTT. Translating gives CASRLDSNQPQHF.

The chain joins TRBV6-2 or TRBV6-3 to TRBJ1-5; perhaps TRBD1 as D (5 bases). Germline loops: CDR1 MNHEY, CDR2 SVGEGT. The V end was cut by 4 bases, the J end by 1 base, with 14 bases between. The CDR3 totals 16 residues. The CDR3, as DNA: TGTGCCAGCAGTTTACCTTGGGGCAGGAGCAATCAGCCCCAGCATTTT. As protein: CASSLPWGRSNQPQHF.

The rearrangement joins TRBV4-1 to TRBJ2-1, with TRBD1 matching 8 bases. J gave up 12 bases and V 4 bases, and 5 bases lay outside the gene matches. Germline CDR1 MGHRA, CDR2 YSYEKL. The CDR3 has 12 residues. CDR3 sequence: CASSPLQGVQFF. The CDR3 nucleotides read TGCGCCAGCAGCCCCCTACAGGGGGTGCAGTTCTTC.

This chain joins TRBV12-5 and TRBJ1-1; 7 bases are shared with TRBD1. After removal of 2 bases from V and 2 bases from J, the junction contained 8 bases not matched to a gene. From germline, CDR1 is LGHNT and CDR2 FRNRAP. The length of the CDR3 is 16 residues. For the CDR3, the DNA is TGTGCTAGTGGTTTGAACCCACAGGGGACCAACACTGAAGCTTTCTTT. Translating it yields CASGLNPQGTNTEAFF. Full variable domain (outside the CDR3, taken from reference TRBV12-5 and TRBJ1-1): DARVTQTPRHKVTEMGQEVTMRCQPILGHNTVFWYRQTMMQGLELLAYFRNRAPLDDSGMPKDRFSAEMPDATLATLKIQPSEPRDSAVYFCASGLNPQGTNTEAFFGQGTRLTVV.

CDR3 nucleotides: TGTGCCAGTAGTATACGCGGGGGCAGCGGACGTGAAAAACTGTTTTTT. Its translation is CASSIRGGSGREKLFF. The chain couples TRBV19 to TRBJ1-4; weak D call: TRBD1 (6 bases). This CDR3 is built from 16 residues. Germline V gene data show CDR1 as LNHDA and CDR2 as SQIVND (reference sequence). The V gene lost 2 bases and the J gene lost 7 bases, with 17 bases spanning the gap.

This chain links TRBV7-9 with TRBJ2-7, with a possible D match to TRBD1 (5 bases). Germline CDR1 is SEHNR and CDR2 is FQNEAQ (reference sequence). There are 13 residues in the CDR3. Trimming stripped 5 bases from V and 0 bases from J, with 8 bases between. In nucleotides, the CDR3 is TGTGCCAGCAGCCAGACAGTCTCCTACGAGCAGTACTTC. Translating gives CASSQTVSYEQYF.

The genes are TRBV29-1 and TRBJ1-2, with 8 bases fitting TRBD1. CDR3 length: 14 amino acids. The V segment lost 1 base and the J segment 4 bases; nucleotides outside the gene matches: 5. Germline values: CDR1 SQVTM, CDR2 ANQGSEA. The CDR3 spells CSVEGWDRSYGYTF. The DNA of the CDR3 is TGCAGCGTTGAAGGTTGGGACAGGTCCTATGGCTACACCTTC.

The V call is TRBV5-6, the J call TRBJ1-1; D is undetermined. CDR1 is SGHDT and CDR2 is YYEEEE in the germline V gene. The CDR3 sequence is 13 residues long. V lost 3 bases, J lost 5 bases, and 11 bases lay in between. The CDR3 sequence: CASSWRDGTEAFF. The CDR3 region has the DNA TGTGCCAGCAGCTGGAGGGATGGGACTGAAGCTTTCTTT.

The V and J genes are TRBV7-9 and TRBJ2-2; 12 bases match TRBD2. The CDR3 runs to 16 residues. CDR1 and CDR2 (germline): SEHNR, FQNEAQ (reference sequence). V shed 1 base, J shed 5 bases, and the junction held 2 bases outside the gene matches. The CDR3 is CASSLGLAGDTGELFF. CDR3 nucleotide sequence: TGTGCCAGCAGCTTAGGACTAGCGGGAGATACCGGGGAGCTGTTTTTT.

The CDR3 DNA follows: TGCAGCGCAACCTCCGGACTAGCGGGACCCTACAATGAGCAGTTCTTC. Protein sequence: CSATSGLAGPYNEQFF. V is TRBV29-1 and J is TRBJ2-1, with 12 bases fitting TRBD2. Losses at the gene ends were 7 bases for V and 2 bases for J; bases not matched to a gene: 9. Germline CDR1 SQVTM, CDR2 ANQGSEA. This CDR3 has 16 amino acids.

This rearrangement joins TRBV4-3 to TRBJ2-1; 8 bases are a match to TRBD2. J gave up 10 bases and V 0 bases, and 8 bases lay outside the gene matches. This CDR3 contains 15 residues. CDR1 LGHNA and CDR2 YSLEER come from the germline V gene. The CDR3 spells CASSQDPAGVLEQFF. CDR3 DNA: TGCGCCAGCAGCCAAGATCCAGCGGGAGTATTGGAGCAGTTCTTC.

V gene TRBV5-1 combines with J gene TRBJ1-1, with 7 positions matching TRBD1. Unmatched junction bases numbered 8, after V lost 1 base and J lost 5 bases. CDR1 and CDR2 from the germline V gene are SGHRS and YFSETQ. This CDR3 comprises 15 residues. Here the CDR3 reads CASSLWTGQGTEAFF. The CDR3 region has the DNA TGCGCCAGCAGCTTGTGGACAGGCCAAGGGACTGAAGCTTTCTTT.

V and J are TRBV2 and TRBJ1-5, with 11 nucleotides matching TRBD1. The CDR3 is made up of 14 amino acids. Germline values: CDR1 SNHLY, CDR2 FYNNEI. V lost 8 bases to trimming and J lost 4 bases; unmatched junction nucleotides: 4. The CDR3: CASSGTGGNQPQHF. The DNA for the CDR3 is TGTGCCAGCTCCGGGACAGGGGGGAATCAGCCCCAGCATTTT.

The chain is built from TRBV25-1 and TRBJ2-5; D may be TRBD1 (6 bases). The CDR3 is 13 residues long. V lost 3 bases and J 1 base, leaving 6 bases between the germline ends. The germline gives CDR1 MGHDK, CDR2 SYGVNS. CDR3 sequence (DNA): TGTGCCAGCAGTGAGGACAGCCAAGAGACCCAGTACTTC. This codes for CASSEDSQETQYF. Variable domain in full (rest from reference TRBV25-1 and TRBJ2-5): EADIYQTPRYLVIGTGKKITLECSQTMGHDKMYWYQQDPGMELHLIHYSYGVNSTEKGDLSSESTVSRIRTEHFPLTLESARPSHTSQYLCASSEDSQETQYFGPGTRLLVL.

This sequence joins TRBV6-5 and TRBJ1-3; 7 nucleotides match TRBD1. V shed 0 bases and J 3 bases; nucleotides not matched to a gene: 5. Germline CDR1 reads MNHEY; CDR2 reads SVGAGI. CDR3 length: 16 residues. Written as DNA, the CDR3 is TGTGCCAGCAGTTACTCATCAGACAGGGTTGGAAACACCATATATTTT. Translation gives CASSYSSDRVGNTIYF.

The chain uses TRBV3-1 (or the pseudogene TRBV3-2) and TRBJ2-7, with D possibly matching TRBD2 (6 bases). V lost 5 bases and J lost 6, with 14 bases in between. The length of the CDR3 is 13 residues. Germline loops: CDR1 LGHDT, CDR2 YNNKEL (reference sequence). Here the CDR3 reads CASSSRESGEQYF. DNA for the CDR3: TGTGCCAGCAGCTCTCGGGAGTCTGGCGAGCAGTACTTC.

The CDR3 reads CASSPSGTGVQPQHF. The DNA of the CDR3 is TGTGCCAGCTCACCATCCGGGACAGGGGTTCAGCCCCAGCATTTT. The chain is built from TRBV18 and TRBJ1-5; the match to TRBD1 covers 10 bases. V trimming: 2 bases; J trimming: 6 bases; junction bases outside the gene matches: 4. The CDR3 covers 15 residues. CDR1 KGHSH and CDR2 LQKENI come from the germline V gene.

The rearrangement joins TRBV5-1 to TRBJ1-3, with D perhaps TRBD1 (6 bases). The V end was cut by 4 bases, the J end by 0 bases, with 14 bases between. In germline, CDR1 is SGHRS, CDR2 YFSETQ. The CDR3 has 16 amino acids. The CDR3: CASSPSPDSSGNTIYF. The CDR3 nucleotides are TGCGCCAGCAGCCCAAGCCCGGACAGCTCTGGAAACACCATATATTTT.